This T cell receptor beta chain was captured by sequencing in a study of blood T cells in healthy people across ages. Then a second PCR, running about 6 to 11 cycles, was carried out with a sample-barcoded 5' primer and a J-beta primer mix. Tagging of each cDNA molecule was performed by a template-switch adaptor with 12 random nucleotides. TCRdb reprocessed the 5' RACE reads via MiXCR and lists one record per CDR3 protein. This repertoire shows 800,000 to 950,000 distinct CDR3 sequences, roughly 29% found once; its top ten account for roughly 10%. This clonotype was seen a few times. The V gene end was trimmed by 4 bases and the J gene end by 0 bases; junction bases not matched to a gene: 8. Germline lookup yields CDR1 DFQATT and CDR2 SNEGSKA (reference sequence). There are 17 residues in the CDR3. This sample was also put to use in a study of T cells of mothers and their children. From that paper: The donor cohort consisted of a few healthy Caucasian mothers and their six children. There were over 8 million TCR beta CDR3 reads from each mother and a few million from each child.

The clonotype comes from a woman between 40 and 50 years old in good health. V and J are TRBV20-1 and TRBJ2-5, with TRBD2 matching 13 bases. The material sequenced was blood. CDR3 nucleotides: TGCAGTGCTACCGGGACTAGCGGGGACCCGTACCAAGAGACCCAGTACTTC. It yields the protein CSATGTSGDPYQETQYF.